This is a list of T cell receptor beta chains from one sample in a study of blood T cell repertoires in COVID-19. The repertoire was sequenced with immunoSEQ multiplex PCR; TCRdb's copy has only in-frame clones and lacks some. The sample gives fewer than 250,000 clones, 82% of which show up once; around 7.8% is in the top ten. The sequencing input was peripheral blood. These receptors originate from a woman in her fifties or sixties with COVID-19, enrolled during active disease. The CDR3 runs from the conserved cysteine through the conserved F or W. The D gene is left open where the match is weak. Size values are once, few and many counts, or a class for expanded clones, and some rows have none.

d_call: -
clone_size: few
j_call: TRBJ2-2
v_call: TRBV9
cdr3_aa: CASSVAGFGGELFF
cdr3_nt: TGTGCCAGCAGCGTAGCGGGATTTGGCGGGGAGCTGTTTTTT

d_call: TRBD1
clone_size: -
j_call: TRBJ1-2
v_call: TRBV7-2
cdr3_aa: CASSFGTGRDGYTF
cdr3_nt: TGTGCCAGCAGCTTTGGGACAGGGAGGGATGGCTACACCTTC

d_call: -
clone_size: -
j_call: TRBJ1-1
v_call: TRBV3-1/TRBV3-2
cdr3_aa: CASSPGPREAFF
cdr3_nt: TGTGCCAGCAGCCCCGGCCCCAGGGAAGCTTTCTTT

d_call: TRBD2
clone_size: -
j_call: TRBJ2-3
v_call: TRBV5-6
cdr3_aa: CASSPPSGGWTDTQYF
cdr3_nt: TGTGCCAGCAGCCCTCCCTCCGGGGGGTGGACAGATACGCAGTATTTT

d_call: -
clone_size: -
j_call: TRBJ1-1
v_call: TRBV5-1
cdr3_aa: CASSYRVDTEAFF
cdr3_nt: TGCGCCAGCAGTTACAGGGTGGACACTGAAGCTTTCTTT

d_call: TRBD1
clone_size: -
j_call: TRBJ2-2
v_call: TRBV10-3
cdr3_aa: CAHGGTGLANTGELFF
cdr3_nt: TGTGCCCACGGGGGGACAGGGTTGGCGAACACCGGGGAGCTGTTTTTT

d_call: -
clone_size: -
j_call: TRBJ2-2
v_call: TRBV7-9
cdr3_aa: CASSNTGIGELFF
cdr3_nt: TGTGCCAGCAGCAATACAGGGATCGGGGAGCTGTTTTTT

d_call: -
clone_size: -
j_call: TRBJ1-1
v_call: TRBV27
cdr3_aa: CASSLDQGGTEAFF
cdr3_nt: TGTGCCAGCAGTCTGGATCAGGGTGGAACTGAAGCTTTCTTT

d_call: TRBD2
clone_size: -
j_call: TRBJ2-7
v_call: TRBV7-3
cdr3_aa: CASSLTAGGLGEQYF
cdr3_nt: TGTGCCAGCAGCTTAACGGCGGGAGGGCTTGGCGAGCAGTACTTC

d_call: TRBD2
clone_size: -
j_call: TRBJ2-7
v_call: TRBV28
cdr3_aa: CASPQGTSGSGYEQYF
cdr3_nt: TGTGCCAGCCCCCAGGGAACTAGCGGGAGCGGGTACGAGCAGTACTTC

d_call: TRBD2
clone_size: -
j_call: TRBJ2-7
v_call: TRBV27
cdr3_aa: CASSLWGGRAVYEQYF
cdr3_nt: TGTGCCAGCAGTTTATGGGGCGGGAGGGCGGTCTACGAGCAGTACTTC

d_call: TRBD1
clone_size: -
j_call: TRBJ2-1
v_call: TRBV10-3
cdr3_aa: CAIQGAVGNEQFF
cdr3_nt: TGTGCCATTCAGGGGGCAGTTGGAAATGAGCAGTTCTTC

d_call: -
clone_size: -
j_call: TRBJ1-1
v_call: TRBV7-9
cdr3_aa: CASSFDRFNTEAFF
cdr3_nt: TGTGCCAGCAGCTTCGACAGATTCAACACTGAAGCTTTCTTT

d_call: TRBD1
clone_size: -
j_call: TRBJ1-4
v_call: TRBV5-1
cdr3_aa: CASSAGQGSEKLFF
cdr3_nt: TGCGCCAGCAGCGCGGGACAGGGGTCTGAAAAACTGTTTTTT

d_call: -
clone_size: -
j_call: TRBJ1-6
v_call: TRBV19
cdr3_aa: CASSADRNSPLHF
cdr3_nt: TGTGCCAGTAGTGCGGACAGAAATTCACCCCTCCACTTT

d_call: -
clone_size: -
j_call: TRBJ1-4
v_call: TRBV5-5
cdr3_aa: CASSLVPRVDEKLFF
cdr3_nt: TGTGCCAGCAGCTTGGTTCCCAGGGTGGATGAAAAACTGTTTTTT